The 19 T cell receptor beta chains below come from one sample, sequenced in a study of cytomegalovirus exposure and HLA in healthy donors. PCR primers comprised 60 Vbeta and 13 Jbeta primers. Measured with immunoSEQ multiplex PCR; TCRdb has only the in-frame clones, and not every one. The table has fewer than 200,000 clones, about four fifths seen once. The sample was PBMCs. These receptors were collected from a male donor in good health and CMV-seropositive.

This sequence joins TRBV2 and TRBJ2-5; 10 bases match TRBD1. With 8 bases clipped from V and 4 bases from J, the junction kept 7 bases outside the gene matches. CDR1 is SNHLY, CDR2 FYNNEI, per germline. The CDR3 is 14 residues long. DNA of the CDR3: TGTGCCAGCCACTCCGGGACAGGGGTAGAGACCCAGTACTTC. Encoded protein: CASHSGTGVETQYF.

The chain links TRBV21-1 to TRBJ2-5; TRBD2 is the table's D call and was not checked against the DNA. TRBV21-1 constitutes a pseudogene. The CDR3 runs to 18 residues. Here the CDR3 DNA reads TGTGCCAGCAGCAAAGAATCGAATGGGCGGGGGGGCTATGAGACCCAGTACTTC. It encodes CASSKESNGRGGYETQYF.

The genes are TRBV30 and TRBJ1-5, with D unresolved. The germline V gene has CDR1 GTSNPN and CDR2 SVGIG (reference sequence). Between the trimmed V and J ends, which lost 1 base and 5 bases, there was a span of 12 bases. This CDR3 comprises 14 residues. The CDR3 is CAWSAGKEYQPQHF. The CDR3 DNA reads TGTGCCTGGAGTGCGGGGAAAGAGTATCAGCCCCAGCATTTT.

This chain connects TRBV14 to TRBJ2-7, with 7 bases lining up with TRBD1. The trim removed 3 bases at V and 5 bases at J, leaving 10 bases unmatched. Germline loops: CDR1 SGHDN, CDR2 FVKESK. This CDR3 has 15 amino acids. The CDR3 nucleotides are TGTGCCAGCAGCCAGACGCCCGACAGGGACCACGAGCAGTACTTC. Translated: CASSQTPDRDHEQYF.

This clone appeared once. This chain links TRBV4-2 with TRBJ2-4; possible D gene TRBD2, 7 bases. This CDR3 comprises 16 residues. Germline CDR1 LGHNA, CDR2 YNFKEQ. V shed 2 bases and J shed 6 bases, with 17 bases lying between them. CDR3 nucleotides: TGTGCCAGCAGCCAATGGAGGGGGGGCCCCGGAAACATTCAGTACTTC. Amino acid sequence: CASSQWRGGPGNIQYF.

V is TRBV5-6 and J is TRBJ2-3, with TRBD2 identical over 8 bases. Germline CDR1 and CDR2: SGHDT and YYEEEE. The J segment lost 0 bases and the V segment lost 3 bases, leaving 9 bases of the junction unmatched. This CDR3 region has 17 residues. DNA of the CDR3: TGTGCCAGCAGCTCCCACTCACTAGCGGATAGCACAGATACGCAGTATTTT. Its protein is CASSSHSLADSTDTQYF.

The gene calls are TRBV7-9 and TRBJ2-5; 9 bases align to TRBD1. Trimming took 0 bases from V and 2 from J; bases not matched to a gene: 4. The CDR3 runs 16 residues. Germline values: CDR1 SEHNR, CDR2 FQNEAQ (reference sequence). The DNA of the CDR3 is TGTGCCAGCAGCTTAGCACAGACAGGGGGACAAGAGACCCAGTACTTC. This encodes CASSLAQTGGQETQYF.

J is TRBJ1-1 and V is TRBV9, with D maybe TRBD1 (6 bases). The CDR3 has 14 residues. Trimming left V 4 bases short and J 1 base short, with 11 bases between. The germline gives CDR1 SGDLS, CDR2 YYNGEE. CDR3 DNA sequence: TGTGCCAGCAGCTCTGGGGGGGCGAACACTGAAGCTTTCTTT. It is translated as CASSSGGANTEAFF.

This chain links TRBV10-3 with TRBJ1-4; 8 bases align to TRBD1. The junction had 8 bases not matched to a gene; V was cut back by 6 bases and J by 5 bases. CDR1 is ENHRY, CDR2 SYGVKD, per germline. The CDR3 runs 15 residues. The DNA for the CDR3 is TGTGCCATCAGGTGGACAGGGAAGAGAAATGAAAAACTGTTTTTT. This codes for CAIRWTGKRNEKLFF.

This clone was observed once. The rearrangement joins TRBV2 to TRBJ2-6; TRBD2 matches 7 bases. This CDR3 contains 14 residues. Germline V gives CDR1 SNHLY, CDR2 FYNNEI. Trimming cost V 6 bases and J 4 bases; bases outside gene matches: 3. The CDR3 sequence is CASRGGLGANVLTF. Written as DNA, the CDR3 is TGTGCCAGCAGGGGAGGGTTGGGGGCCAACGTCCTGACTTTC.

The V call is TRBV2, the J call TRBJ1-2; D might be TRBD1 (5 bases). Germline V gives CDR1 SNHLY, CDR2 FYNNEI. The CDR3 covers 18 residues. V shed 3 bases and J shed 5 bases, with 25 bases lying between them. The CDR3 DNA reads TGTGCCAGCAGTGATTGGGGAAGTAGACACACGGAGGGGTATGGCTACACCTTC. Residues: CASSDWGSRHTEGYGYTF. Complete variable domain (other parts from reference TRBV2 and TRBJ1-2): EPEVTQTPSHQVTQMGQEVILRCVPISNHLYFYWYRQILGQKVEFLVSFYNNEISEKSEIFDDQFSVERPDGSNFTLKIRSTKLEDSAMYFCASSDWGSRHTEGYGYTFGSGTRLTVV.

The J gene is TRBJ2-3, the V gene TRBV21-1; TRBD2 reflects the table's D call only, with no check against the DNA. TRBV21-1 is marked as a pseudogene. The CDR3 sequence is 17 residues long. This chain's CDR3 is CASTGRKGRVSTDTQYF. CDR3 coding DNA: TGTGCCAGCACCGGGAGAAAGGGGCGGGTTAGCACAGATACGCAGTATTTT.

Of note for this clone: The same CDR3 arises from other DNA sequences in this sample as well. This sequence joins TRBV5-1 and TRBJ1-2, with D perhaps TRBD1 (5 bases). Germline V CDR1 and CDR2: SGHRS, YFSETQ. The CDR3 loop spans 13 amino acids. The V end was cut by 2 bases, the J end by 2 bases, with 7 bases between. CDR3 bases: TGCGCCAGCAGCTTAGGGGTGAACTATGGCTACACCTTC. It specifies CASSLGVNYGYTF.

CDR3 nucleotides: TGTGCCAGCAGCCAAGATATCATCGGCCTAGACTATGGCTACACCTTC. Encoded protein: CASSQDIIGLDYGYTF. V gene TRBV14 combines with J gene TRBJ1-2; the D is unclear. Germline CDR1 reads SGHDN; CDR2 reads FVKESK. The CDR3 loop spans 16 amino acids. Deletions cut 0 bases from V and 3 bases from J, with 14 bases between. Variable domain in full (rest from reference TRBV14 and TRBJ1-2): EAGVTQFPSHSVIEKGQTVTLRCDPISGHDNLYWYRRVMGKEIKFLLHFVKESKQDESGMPNNRFLAERTGGTYSTLKVQPAELEDSGVYFCASSQDIIGLDYGYTFGSGTRLTVV.

This chain links TRBV15 with TRBJ1-2; possible D gene TRBD1, 6 bases. V was pared by 0 bases and J by 4 bases, with 9 bases between. Germline CDR1 is LNHNV and CDR2 is YYDKDF (reference sequence). This CDR3 is built from 14 residues. CDR3 sequence: CATSRDRTVYGYTF. CDR3 in DNA: TGTGCCACCAGCAGAGATAGGACAGTCTATGGCTACACCTTC.

The DNA of the CDR3 is TGTGCCAGCCGACAGGGGCGAGGAGTGAACACTGAAGCTTTCTTT. Its translation is CASRQGRGVNTEAFF. The gene calls are TRBV6-5 and TRBJ1-1, with TRBD1 matching 8 bases. V gave up 8 bases and J gave up 0 bases; unmatched junction bases: 8. The CDR3 consists of 15 residues. Germline CDR1 is MNHEY and CDR2 is SVGAGI.

The chain joins TRBV11-2 to TRBJ2-7, with 7 bases fitting TRBD1. V shed 2 bases, J shed 4 bases, and the junction held 2 bases outside the gene matches. The CDR3 loop spans 13 amino acids. The germline CDR1 and CDR2 sequences are SGHAT and FQNNGV. The CDR3 here is CASSLNRGYEQYF. CDR3 nucleotide sequence: TGTGCCAGCAGCTTAAACAGGGGATACGAGCAGTACTTC.

This rearrangement joins TRBV6-1 to TRBJ1-4; D not resolved. The CDR3 runs 15 residues. With 4 bases removed from V and 8 bases from J, the gap between germline ends came to 17 bases. Germline V lookup: CDR1 MNHNS, CDR2 SASEGT. CDR3 sequence reads: CASSVTREGTEKLFF. The CDR3, as DNA: TGTGCCAGCAGTGTCACTAGGGAGGGTACGGAAAAACTGTTTTTT.

The chain couples TRBV7-2 to TRBJ1-5; 9 bases are a match to TRBD1. The junction had 9 bases not matched to a gene; V was cut back by 6 bases and J by 6 bases. The CDR3 totals 15 residues. Germline values: CDR1 SGHTA, CDR2 FQGNSA. This chain's CDR3 is CASRLDTGGSQPQHF. In nucleotides, the CDR3 is TGTGCCAGCAGACTCGACACAGGGGGCAGTCAGCCCCAGCATTTT.